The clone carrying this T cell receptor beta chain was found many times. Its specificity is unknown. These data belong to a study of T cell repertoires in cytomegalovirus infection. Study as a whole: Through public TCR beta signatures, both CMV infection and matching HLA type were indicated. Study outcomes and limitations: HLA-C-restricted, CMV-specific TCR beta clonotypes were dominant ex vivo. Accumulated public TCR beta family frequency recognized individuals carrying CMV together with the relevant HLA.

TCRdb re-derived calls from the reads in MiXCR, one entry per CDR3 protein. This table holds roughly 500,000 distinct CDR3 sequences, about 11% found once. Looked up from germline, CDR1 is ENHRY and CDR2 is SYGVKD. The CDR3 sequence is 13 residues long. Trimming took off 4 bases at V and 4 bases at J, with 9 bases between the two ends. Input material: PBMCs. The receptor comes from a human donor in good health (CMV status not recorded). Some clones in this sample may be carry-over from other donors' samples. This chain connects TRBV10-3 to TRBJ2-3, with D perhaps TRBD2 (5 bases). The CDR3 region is CAISALASDTQYF. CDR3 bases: TGTGCCATCAGTGCCCTAGCTTCAGATACGCAGTATTTT.